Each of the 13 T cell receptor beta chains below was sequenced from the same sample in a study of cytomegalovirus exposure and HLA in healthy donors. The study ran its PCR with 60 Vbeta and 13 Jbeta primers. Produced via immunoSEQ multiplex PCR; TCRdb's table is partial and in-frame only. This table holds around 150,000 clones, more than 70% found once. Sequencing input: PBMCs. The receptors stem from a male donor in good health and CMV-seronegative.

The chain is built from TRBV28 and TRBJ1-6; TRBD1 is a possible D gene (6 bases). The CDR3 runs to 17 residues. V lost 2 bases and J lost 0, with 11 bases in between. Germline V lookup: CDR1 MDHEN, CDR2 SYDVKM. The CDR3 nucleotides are TGTGCCAGCAGTTTAGTGCAGGGGAGCTCCTATAATTCACCCCTCCACTTT. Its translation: CASSLVQGSSYNSPLHF.

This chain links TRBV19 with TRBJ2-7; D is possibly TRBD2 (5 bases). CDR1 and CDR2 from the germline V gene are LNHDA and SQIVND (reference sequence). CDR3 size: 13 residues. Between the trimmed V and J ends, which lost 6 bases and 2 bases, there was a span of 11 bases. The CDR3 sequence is CASSAGKTYEQYF. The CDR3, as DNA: TGTGCCAGTAGCGCCGGGAAAACCTACGAGCAGTACTTC.

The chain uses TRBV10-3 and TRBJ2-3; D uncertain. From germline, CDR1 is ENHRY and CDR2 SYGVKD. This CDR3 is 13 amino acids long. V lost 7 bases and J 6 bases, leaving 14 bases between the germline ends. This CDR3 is CAIMASASDTQYF. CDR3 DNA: TGTGCCATCATGGCCAGTGCTAGTGATACGCAGTATTTT.

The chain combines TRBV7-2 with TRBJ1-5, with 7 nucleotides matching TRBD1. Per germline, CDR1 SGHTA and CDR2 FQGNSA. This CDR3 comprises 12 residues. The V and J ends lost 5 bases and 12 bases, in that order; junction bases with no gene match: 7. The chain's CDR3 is CASSLTGPDQHF. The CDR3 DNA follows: TGTGCCAGCAGCCTGACAGGGCCCGACCAGCATTTT.

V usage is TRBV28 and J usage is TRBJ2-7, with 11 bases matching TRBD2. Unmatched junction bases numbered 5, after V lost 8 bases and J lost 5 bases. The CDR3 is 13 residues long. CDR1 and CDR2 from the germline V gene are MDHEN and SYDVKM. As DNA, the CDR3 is TGTGCCAGCTTAGCGGGAGGGACCAACGAGCAGTACTTC. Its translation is CASLAGGTNEQYF.

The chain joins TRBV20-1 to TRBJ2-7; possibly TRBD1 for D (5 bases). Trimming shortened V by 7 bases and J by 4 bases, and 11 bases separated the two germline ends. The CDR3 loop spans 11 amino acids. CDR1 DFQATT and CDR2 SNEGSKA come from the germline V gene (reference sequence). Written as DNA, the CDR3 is TGCAGTGTCAAAGGGGCATACGAGCAGTACTTC. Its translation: CSVKGAYEQYF.

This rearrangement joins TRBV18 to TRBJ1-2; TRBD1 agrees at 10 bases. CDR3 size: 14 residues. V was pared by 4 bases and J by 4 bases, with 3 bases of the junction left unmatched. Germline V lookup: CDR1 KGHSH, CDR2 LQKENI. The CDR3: CASSLRTGGYGYTF. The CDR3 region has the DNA TGTGCCAGCTCACTACGGACAGGGGGCTATGGCTACACCTTC.

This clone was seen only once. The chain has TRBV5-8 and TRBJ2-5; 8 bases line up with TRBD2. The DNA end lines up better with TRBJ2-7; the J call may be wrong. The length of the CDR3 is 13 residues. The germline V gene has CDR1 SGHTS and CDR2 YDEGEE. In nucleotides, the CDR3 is TGTGCCAGCAGCCTTAGCGGGGTTTACGAGCAGTACTTC. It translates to CASSLSGVYEQYF.

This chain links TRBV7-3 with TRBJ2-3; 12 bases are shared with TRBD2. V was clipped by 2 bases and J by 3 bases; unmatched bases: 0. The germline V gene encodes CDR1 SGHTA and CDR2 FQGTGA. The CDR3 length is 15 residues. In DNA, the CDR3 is TGTGCCAGCAGCTTACTAGCGGGGGGGACAGATACGCAGTATTTT. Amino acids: CASSLLAGGTDTQYF.

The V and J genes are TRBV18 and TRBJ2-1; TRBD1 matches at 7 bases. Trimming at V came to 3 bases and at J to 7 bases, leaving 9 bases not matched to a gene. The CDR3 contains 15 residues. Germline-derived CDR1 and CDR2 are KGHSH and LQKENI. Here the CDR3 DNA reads TGTGCCAGCTCACCCTCACTGGACAGGTTGAATGAGCAGTTCTTC. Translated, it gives CASSPSLDRLNEQFF.

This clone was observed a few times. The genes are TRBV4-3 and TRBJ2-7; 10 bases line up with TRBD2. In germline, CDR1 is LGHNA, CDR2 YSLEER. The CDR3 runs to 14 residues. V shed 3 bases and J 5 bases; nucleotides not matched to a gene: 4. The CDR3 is CASSHSGRLDEQYF. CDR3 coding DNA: TGCGCCAGCAGCCATAGCGGGAGGCTAGACGAGCAGTACTTC.

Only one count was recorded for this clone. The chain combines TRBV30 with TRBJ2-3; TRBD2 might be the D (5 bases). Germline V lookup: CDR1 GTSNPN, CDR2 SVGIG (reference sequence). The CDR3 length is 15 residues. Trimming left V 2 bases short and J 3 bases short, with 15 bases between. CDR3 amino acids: CAWSLQLSATDTQYF. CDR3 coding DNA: TGTGCCTGGAGTCTTCAACTTAGCGCGACAGATACGCAGTATTTT.

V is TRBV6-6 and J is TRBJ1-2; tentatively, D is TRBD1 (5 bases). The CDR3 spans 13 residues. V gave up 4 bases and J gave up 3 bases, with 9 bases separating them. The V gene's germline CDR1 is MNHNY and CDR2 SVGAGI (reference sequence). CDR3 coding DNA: TGTGCCAGCAGTTCCAGGGTTGACTATGGCTACACCTTC. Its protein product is CASSSRVDYGYTF.